This entry lists 8 T cell receptor beta chains sequenced from one sample in a study of T cell responses to AZD1222 COVID-19 vaccine. The protocol was immunoSEQ multiplex PCR, while the TCRdb copy is restricted to in-frame clones and leaves out a portion. The sample shows 90,000 to 95,000 clones, 91% of them seen only once. The sequences come from peripheral blood, collected on day 0 of AZD1222 vaccination. The receptors here all came from an adult in good health.

The V call is TRBV19, the J call TRBJ1-1, with D unclear. This CDR3 has 13 amino acids. Germline V lookup: CDR1 LNHDA, CDR2 SQIVND (reference sequence). V gave up 2 bases and J gave up 5 bases, with 9 bases separating them. As DNA, the CDR3 is TGTGCCAGTAGTATAATGGTAAGGACTGAAGCTTTCTTT. Translating it yields CASSIMVRTEAFF. Together with reference TRBV19 and TRBJ1-1, the CDR3 gives the full variable domain: DGGITQSPKYLFRKEGQNVTLSCEQNLNHDAMYWYRQDPGQGLRLIYYSQIVNDFQKGDIAEGYSVSREKKESFPLTVTSAQKNPTAFYLCASSIMVRTEAFFGQGTRLTVV.

V and J are TRBV3-1 (or the pseudogene TRBV3-2) and TRBJ2-1; 13 bases align to TRBD2. The V and J ends lost 4 bases and 8 bases, in that order; junction bases with no gene match: 11. Germline CDR1 LGHDT, CDR2 YNNKEL (reference sequence). The CDR3 runs to 17 residues. The CDR3 DNA sequence: TGTGCCAGCAGCCCCGGGCGACTAGCGGGAGGTTGGGATGAGCAGTTCTTC. Protein sequence: CASSPGRLAGGWDEQFF.

This chain joins TRBV7-8 and TRBJ2-3; tentatively, D is TRBD2 (6 bases). This CDR3 has 13 amino acids. The germline V and J ends were trimmed by 5 bases and 11 bases, with 17 bases remaining between them. Germline values: CDR1 SGHVS, CDR2 FQNEAQ. The CDR3 region is CASSRGPGRGQYF. Here the CDR3 DNA reads TGTGCCAGCAGCCGTGGACCCGGGCGGGGGCAGTATTTT.

The J gene is TRBJ2-6, the V gene TRBV28; 7 bases align to TRBD2. This CDR3 is 18 amino acids long. Germline V gene lookup returns CDR1 MDHEN and CDR2 SYDVKM. Losses at the gene ends were 6 bases for V and 0 bases for J; bases not matched to a gene: 11. CDR3 in DNA: TGTGCCAGCAGCCAACGGGGAGGGACTTTCTCTGGGGCCAACGTCCTGACTTTC. Amino acid sequence: CASSQRGGTFSGANVLTF.

The chain recombines TRBV19 with TRBJ2-7; tentatively, D is TRBD1 (5 bases). The length of the CDR3 is 15 residues. V lost 2 bases, J lost 0 bases, and 11 bases lay in between. Per germline, CDR1 LNHDA and CDR2 SQIVND (reference sequence). The DNA for the CDR3 is TGTGCCAGTAGTATAATGGCGACAGACTCCTACGAGCAGTACTTC. It encodes CASSIMATDSYEQYF.

This chain joins TRBV7-3 and TRBJ1-1; D gene uncertain. CDR1 is SGHTA and CDR2 is FQGTGA in the germline V gene. V lost 5 bases and J lost 1, with 8 bases in between. The CDR3 extends over 13 amino acids. Written as DNA, the CDR3 is TGTGCCAGCAGCGAAAACTGGAACACTGAAGCTTTCTTT. Translating gives CASSENWNTEAFF.

The V gene is TRBV7-6, the J gene TRBJ2-5; 14 bases are shared with TRBD2. The CDR3 spans 17 residues. Germline CDR1 and CDR2: SGHVS and FNYEAQ. Unmatched junction bases numbered 10, after V lost 5 bases and J lost 5 bases. The CDR3 coding sequence is TGTGCCAGCAGCACCAACGATCGACTAGCGGGAGGGGAGACCCAGTACTTC. Translating gives CASSTNDRLAGGETQYF.

This clone was observed a single time. The genes are TRBV29-1 and TRBJ2-5; perhaps TRBD1 as D (5 bases). The germline gives CDR1 SQVTM, CDR2 ANQGSEA. The V gene lost 8 bases and the J gene lost 2 bases, with 15 bases spanning the gap. There are 13 residues in the CDR3. The CDR3 DNA sequence: TGCAGCTTATTGGACAAAACTCAAGAGACCCAGTACTTC. Its protein product is CSLLDKTQETQYF.